Presented here are 14 T cell receptor beta chains from one specimen sequenced in a study of OX40 agonist ivuxolimab in advanced cancers. Libraries were built with the immunoSEQ multiplex PCR assay. TCRdb provides this immuneACCESS table in a form limited to in-frame rearrangements. Some clones are lacking; in checked studies, under half of them reflect an unresolved V gene, and why the rest are absent is not known. A total of tens of thousands of clones appear in this sample, around 86% of them only once. Approximately 0.4% of the sample is in the top ten clones. Sequencing used CD4+ or CD8+ T cells sorted from blood, obtained in a trial of the OX40 agonist ivuxolimab. The receptors originated from an adult with an advanced solid tumor such as melanoma, head and neck, liver or kidney cancer.

The chain uses TRBV7-2 and TRBJ2-3, with a possible D match to TRBD2 (6 bases). Trimming removed 5 bases at V and 4 bases at J, with 25 bases between. The CDR3 runs 18 residues. CDR1 and CDR2 (germline): SGHTA, FQGNSA. The CDR3 region is CASSAEGLRGPRADTQYF. The DNA for the CDR3 is TGTGCCAGCAGCGCAGAAGGCCTGCGGGGACCCCGGGCAGATACGCAGTATTTT.

V and J are TRBV19 and TRBJ1-6; no clear D gene. Germline CDR1 reads LNHDA; CDR2 reads SQIVND (reference sequence). CDR3 length: 13 residues. Trimming removed 6 bases from V and 8 bases from J, with 11 bases in between. DNA of the CDR3: TGTGCCAGTAGGGTAGGCCGTGATTCACCCCTCCACTTT. Translating it yields CASRVGRDSPLHF.

The chain carries TRBV19 and TRBJ2-7; TRBD1 matches at 11 bases. With V trimmed by 5 bases and J by 2 bases, 2 bases remained unmatched. Germline lookup yields CDR1 LNHDA and CDR2 SQIVND (reference sequence). The CDR3 sequence is 14 residues long. This CDR3 is CASSPGQGAYEQYF. The CDR3 bases are TGTGCCAGTAGTCCGGGACAGGGGGCCTACGAGCAGTACTTC.

J is TRBJ2-7 and V is TRBV14; tentative D call: TRBD1 (5 bases). The V gene's germline CDR1 is SGHDN and CDR2 FVKESK. V gave up 8 bases and J gave up 0 bases, with 11 bases separating them. The CDR3 totals 13 residues. The CDR3 DNA sequence: TGTGCCAGCGGACATACCACCTCCTACGAGCAGTACTTC. This sequence encodes CASGHTTSYEQYF.

The chain recombines TRBV9 with TRBJ2-7, with 13 bases lining up with TRBD2. Germline assignment: CDR1 SGDLS and CDR2 YYNGEE. The CDR3 covers 15 residues. The ends lost 2 bases at V and 2 bases at J; junction bases unmatched: 1. CDR3 in DNA: TGTGCCAGCAGCGTTGGGACTAGCGGGGCCTACGAGCAGTACTTC. It specifies CASSVGTSGAYEQYF.

This chain connects TRBV6-1 to TRBJ2-2; tentatively, D is TRBD1 or TRBD2 (5 bases each). V shed 8 bases and J shed 4 bases, with 17 bases lying between them. Germline loops: CDR1 MNHNS, CDR2 SASEGT. The CDR3 totals 15 residues. Written as DNA, the CDR3 is TGTGCCAGCTTTCCGGGCAGGGCGGGCACCGGGGAGCTGTTTTTT. Encoded protein: CASFPGRAGTGELFF.

This chain joins TRBV4-2 and TRBJ2-2, with 7 bases fitting TRBD1. The CDR3 consists of 16 residues. Germline loops: CDR1 LGHNA, CDR2 YNFKEQ. The V and J ends lost 4 bases and 6 bases, in that order; junction bases with no gene match: 11. CDR3 loop: CASSPVTGREAGELFF. The CDR3 region has the DNA TGTGCCAGCAGCCCCGTGACAGGGCGAGAGGCCGGGGAGCTGTTTTTT.

J is TRBJ1-2 and V is TRBV14; TRBD1 aligns across 9 bases. The CDR3 contains 14 residues. After removal of 4 bases from V and 8 bases from J, the junction contained 8 bases not matched to a gene. Germline CDR1 and CDR2: SGHDN and FVKESK. CDR3 sequence reads: CASSRQGQGTGYTF. The CDR3 nucleotides are TGTGCCAGCAGCCGACAAGGACAGGGGACCGGCTACACCTTC.

The chain combines TRBV5-1 with TRBJ2-3, with D unresolved. In germline, CDR1 is SGHRS, CDR2 YFSETQ. V was shortened by 0 bases and J by 0 bases, with 8 bases between the two germline ends. CDR3 size: 15 residues. This CDR3 is CASSLGSGSTDTQYF. In DNA, the CDR3 is TGCGCCAGCAGCTTGGGGTCCGGAAGCACAGATACGCAGTATTTT.

This chain joins TRBV6-5 and TRBJ1-5; TRBD1 matches at 7 bases. The CDR3 length is 15 residues. Trimming cost V 8 bases and J 4 bases; bases outside gene matches: 11. The germline CDR1 and CDR2 sequences are MNHEY and SVGAGI. CDR3 coding DNA: TGTGCCAGCTCTGTTGGGAAGGGGGCGAATCAGCCCCAGCATTTT. Amino acids: CASSVGKGANQPQHF.

The chain carries TRBV29-1 and TRBJ1-4, with D possibly TRBD1 on 5 matching bases. The CDR3 covers 13 residues. The V end was cut by 5 bases, the J end by 2 bases, with 9 bases between. Germline V gene sequence: CDR1 SQVTM, CDR2 ANQGSEA. The CDR3 coding sequence is TGCAGCGTTCAGGGCCCGACTAATGAAAAACTGTTTTTT. Translation gives CSVQGPTNEKLFF.

This clone showed up just a few times. J is TRBJ1-1 and V is TRBV9; no clear D. The CDR3 sequence is 14 residues long. The germline gives CDR1 SGDLS, CDR2 YYNGEE. V was clipped by 0 bases and J by 5 bases, with 11 bases between them. The CDR3 loop is CASSVGLQKTEAFF. CDR3 sequence (DNA): TGTGCCAGCAGCGTAGGACTACAAAAGACTGAAGCTTTCTTT. Based on the CDR3 plus reference TRBV9 and TRBJ1-1, the full variable domain is DSGVTQTPKHLITATGQRVTLRCSPRSGDLSVYWYQQSLDQGLQFLIQYYNGEERAKGNILERFSAQQFPDLHSELNLSSLELGDSALYFCASSVGLQKTEAFFGQGTRLTVV.

The V call is TRBV7-2, the J call TRBJ2-5, with a weak D call TRBD2 (6 bases). Per the germline V gene, CDR1 is SGHTA and CDR2 is FQGNSA. The CDR3 length is 16 residues. V lost 7 bases and J 4 bases, leaving 22 bases between the germline ends. CDR3 sequence reads: CASNTLNGQGGETQYF. CDR3 DNA sequence: TGTGCCAGCAACACCTTGAATGGGCAGGGAGGAGAGACCCAGTACTTC.

The chain carries TRBV5-1 and TRBJ1-2; D is undetermined. This CDR3 spans 14 amino acids. Trimming cost V 4 bases and J 0 bases, with 10 bases left between them. The V gene's germline CDR1 is SGHRS and CDR2 YFSETQ. The CDR3 loop is CASSEDGPNYGYTF. The CDR3 coding sequence is TGCGCCAGCAGCGAGGACGGACCTAACTATGGCTACACCTTC.